Detailed here is one T cell receptor (beta chain). This sample stems from a study of T cell responses to AZD1222 COVID-19 vaccine. Repertoires were generated with immunoSEQ multiplex PCR, while TCRdb's copy carries only in-frame clones and drops some. This sample has about 130,000 clones, with about 93% found just once. J was trimmed by 6 bases and V by 7 bases; bases with no gene match: 5. Germline V gene data show CDR1 as SQVTM and CDR2 as ANQGSEA. The CDR3 loop spans 12 amino acids. The specimen was peripheral blood, collected 28 days after the second AZD1222 dose. This TCR came from an adult who received the AZD1222 COVID-19 vaccine. V usage is TRBV29-1 and J usage is TRBJ1-1, with 10 nucleotides matching TRBD1. The CDR3 loop reads CSGTGGYSEAFF. CDR3 in DNA: TGCAGCGGGACAGGGGGTTACTCTGAAGCTTTCTTT.